This entry lists 5 T cell receptor beta chains sequenced from one sample in a study of cytomegalovirus exposure and HLA in healthy donors (dated by TCRdb to 2016 to 2017). Library preparation was by the immunoSEQ multiplex PCR assay. The multiplex PCR relied on a mix of 60 forward primers for TCR Vbeta segments and 13 reverse primers for TCR Jbeta segments. TCRdb re-hosts the immuneACCESS table, in-frame sequences only. Its copies lack some clones; in the studies checked, an unresolved V gene accounts for under half of them, and the cause for the rest is not known. The sample contains roughly 120,000 clones, around 81% of them found a single time. The top ten constitute about 2% of the sample. Sequenced: PBMCs. These receptors originate from a woman aged 25 to 39 in good health and CMV-seronegative.

The rearrangement uses TRBV5-6 and TRBJ2-5; D is perhaps TRBD2 (5 bases). The end of the DNA aligns better with TRBJ2-7, so the J call may be wrong. This CDR3 has 14 amino acids. Germline V gene data show CDR1 as SGHDT and CDR2 as YYEEEE. CDR3 amino acids: CASSSTRVSYEQYF. The CDR3, as DNA: TGTGCCAGCAGCTCAACTAGAGTCTCCTACGAGCAGTACTTC.

The V gene is TRBV15, the J gene TRBJ2-5; D ambiguous. V was cut by 2 bases and J by 7 bases, with 5 bases left in between. The length of the CDR3 is 11 residues. The germline V gene encodes CDR1 LNHNV and CDR2 YYDKDF (reference sequence). The CDR3 coding sequence is TGTGCCACCAGCAGATCAGGGACCCAGTACTTC. Protein sequence: CATSRSGTQYF.

The chain joins TRBV6-5 to TRBJ2-3; TRBD2 is a possible D gene (6 bases). Germline CDR1 is MNHEY and CDR2 is SVGAGI. V lost 5 bases to trimming and J lost 2 bases, with 11 bases between them. This CDR3 has 14 amino acids. CDR3 sequence reads: CASSPGTPTDTQYF. For the CDR3, the DNA is TGTGCCAGCAGTCCCGGGACTCCCACAGATACGCAGTATTTT.

The CDR3 nucleotides are TGTGCCAGCAGCCCCCGGGGGGCGAATTATCAGCCCCAGCATTTT. Translating it yields CASSPRGANYQPQHF. This chain uses TRBV7-9 with TRBJ1-5; D perhaps matches TRBD1 (6 bases). Per the germline V gene, CDR1 is SEHNR and CDR2 is FQNEAQ (reference sequence). Trimming pared 5 bases from V and 5 bases from J, leaving 16 bases between. The CDR3 runs 15 residues.

This rearrangement joins TRBV12-5 to TRBJ2-3; 9 bases align to TRBD2. Trimming removed 5 bases from V and 4 bases from J; junction bases left unmatched: 10. This CDR3 comprises 16 residues. Per the germline V gene, CDR1 is LGHNT and CDR2 is FRNRAP. As DNA, the CDR3 is TGTGCTAGTGGTCTCAACGGCGGGAGGGCCGCAGATACGCAGTATTTT. As protein: CASGLNGGRAADTQYF. Combining the CDR3 with reference TRBV12-5 and TRBJ2-3 gives the whole variable domain DARVTQTPRHKVTEMGQEVTMRCQPILGHNTVFWYRQTMMQGLELLAYFRNRAPLDDSGMPKDRFSAEMPDATLATLKIQPSEPRDSAVYFCASGLNGGRAADTQYFGPGTRLTVL.